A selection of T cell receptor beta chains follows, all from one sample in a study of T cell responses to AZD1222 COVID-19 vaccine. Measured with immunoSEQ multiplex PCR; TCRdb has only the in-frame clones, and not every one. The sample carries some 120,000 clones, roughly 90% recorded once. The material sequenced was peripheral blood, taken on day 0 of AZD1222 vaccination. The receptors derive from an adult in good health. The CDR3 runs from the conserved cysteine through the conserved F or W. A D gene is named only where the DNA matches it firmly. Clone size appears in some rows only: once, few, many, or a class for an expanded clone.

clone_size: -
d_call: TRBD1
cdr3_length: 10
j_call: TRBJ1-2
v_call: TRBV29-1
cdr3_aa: CSVTGDGYTF
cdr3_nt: TGCAGCGTGACAGGGGATGGCTACACCTTC

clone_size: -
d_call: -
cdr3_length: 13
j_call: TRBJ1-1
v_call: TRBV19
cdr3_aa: CASSISGPSEAFF
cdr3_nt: TGTGCCAGTAGTATATCCGGCCCCTCTGAAGCTTTCTTT

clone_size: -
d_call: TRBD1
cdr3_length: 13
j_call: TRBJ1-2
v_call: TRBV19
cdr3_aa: CASSDRAPVGYTF
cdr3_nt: TGTGCCAGTAGCGACAGGGCCCCCGTTGGCTACACCTTC

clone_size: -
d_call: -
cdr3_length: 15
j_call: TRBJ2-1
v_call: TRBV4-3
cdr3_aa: CASSLTPRGYDEQFF
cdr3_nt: TGCGCCAGCAGCCTGACCCCTCGCGGGTACGATGAGCAGTTCTTC

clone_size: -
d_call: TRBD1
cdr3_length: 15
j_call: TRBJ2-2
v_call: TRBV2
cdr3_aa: CASTRDRGRAGELFF
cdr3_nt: TGTGCCAGCACCCGGGACAGGGGGCGGGCCGGGGAGCTGTTTTTT

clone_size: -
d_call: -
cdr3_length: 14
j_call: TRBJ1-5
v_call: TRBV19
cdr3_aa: CASSYLGGYQPQHF
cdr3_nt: TGTGCCAGTAGTTATTTGGGGGGATATCAGCCCCAGCATTTT

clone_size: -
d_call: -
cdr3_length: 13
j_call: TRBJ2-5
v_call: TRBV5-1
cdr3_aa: CASSPGVQETQYF
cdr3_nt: TGCGCCAGCAGCCCGGGGGTACAAGAGACCCAGTACTTC

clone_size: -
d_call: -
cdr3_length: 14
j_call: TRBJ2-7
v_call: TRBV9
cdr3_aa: CASSVGNSDYEQYF
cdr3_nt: TGTGCCAGCAGCGTAGGGAACAGTGACTACGAGCAGTACTTC

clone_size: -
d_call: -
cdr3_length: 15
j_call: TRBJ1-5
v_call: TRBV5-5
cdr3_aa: CASSFFGDSNQPQHF
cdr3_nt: TGTGCCAGCAGCTTTTTTGGGGATAGCAATCAGCCCCAGCATTTT

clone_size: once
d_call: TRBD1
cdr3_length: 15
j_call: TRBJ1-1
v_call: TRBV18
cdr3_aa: CASSRQGAPNTEAFF
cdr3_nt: TGTGCCAGCTCACGGCAGGGGGCACCGAACACTGAAGCTTTCTTT

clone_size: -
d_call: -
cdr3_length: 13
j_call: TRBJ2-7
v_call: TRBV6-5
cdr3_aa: CASSRAELYEQYF
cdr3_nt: TGTGCCAGCAGCCGAGCAGAACTCTACGAGCAGTACTTC

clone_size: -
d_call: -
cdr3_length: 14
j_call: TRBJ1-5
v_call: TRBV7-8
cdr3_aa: CASSPTPDGPHQHF
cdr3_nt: TGTGCCAGCAGCCCTACACCTGACGGGCCCCACCAGCATTTT

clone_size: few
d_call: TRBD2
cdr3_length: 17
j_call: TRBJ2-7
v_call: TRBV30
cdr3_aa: CAWDSSGSYTGPYEQYF
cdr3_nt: TGTGCCTGGGATTCTAGCGGGAGCTACACGGGGCCCTACGAGCAGTACTTC

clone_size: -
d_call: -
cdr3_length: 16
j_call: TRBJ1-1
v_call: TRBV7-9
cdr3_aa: CASSLSEASMNTEAFF
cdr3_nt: TGTGCCAGCAGCTTAAGCGAGGCGTCTATGAACACTGAAGCTTTCTTT

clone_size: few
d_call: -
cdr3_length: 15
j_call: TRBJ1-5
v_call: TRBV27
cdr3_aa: CASSFGLDGNQPQHF
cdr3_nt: TGTGCCAGCAGTTTCGGGTTGGATGGCAATCAGCCCCAGCATTTT

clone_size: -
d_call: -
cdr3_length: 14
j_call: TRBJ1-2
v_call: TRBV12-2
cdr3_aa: CASRRGTGHGGYTF
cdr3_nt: TGTGCAAGTCGCAGAGGGACAGGGCACGGGGGCTACACCTTC

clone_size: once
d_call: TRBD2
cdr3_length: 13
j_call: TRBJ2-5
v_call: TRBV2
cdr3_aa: CARTSGSWETQYF
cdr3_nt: TGTGCCAGGACTAGCGGGAGTTGGGAGACCCAGTACTTC

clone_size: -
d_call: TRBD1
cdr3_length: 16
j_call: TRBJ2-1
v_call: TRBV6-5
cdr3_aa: CASSYPLGTGVNEQFF
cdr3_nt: TGTGCCAGCAGTTACCCCCTCGGGACAGGGGTCAATGAGCAGTTCTTC

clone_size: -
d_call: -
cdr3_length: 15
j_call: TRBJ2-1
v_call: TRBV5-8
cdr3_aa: CASTQGVAVYNEQFF
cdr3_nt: TGTGCCAGCACCCAAGGGGTAGCGGTTTACAATGAGCAGTTCTTC

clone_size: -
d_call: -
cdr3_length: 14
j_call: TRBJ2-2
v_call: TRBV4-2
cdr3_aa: CASSRGLYTGELFF
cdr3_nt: TGTGCCAGCAGCCGTGGACTGTACACCGGGGAGCTGTTTTTT

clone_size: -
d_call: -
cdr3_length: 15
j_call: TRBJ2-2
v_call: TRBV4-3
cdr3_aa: CASSQESGSTGELFF
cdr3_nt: TGCGCCAGCAGCCAAGAATCAGGGTCCACCGGGGAGCTGTTTTTT

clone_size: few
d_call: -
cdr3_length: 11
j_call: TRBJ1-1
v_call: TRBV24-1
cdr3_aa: CATSDGTKAFF
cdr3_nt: TGTGCCACCAGTGACGGGACTAAAGCTTTCTTT

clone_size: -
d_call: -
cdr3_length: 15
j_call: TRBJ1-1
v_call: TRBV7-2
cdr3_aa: CASSLFRVMNTEAFF
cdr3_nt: TGTGCCAGCAGTTTATTCAGAGTCATGAACACTGAAGCTTTCTTT

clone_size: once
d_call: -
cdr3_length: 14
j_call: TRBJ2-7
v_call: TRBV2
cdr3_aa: CASSVEASSYEQYF
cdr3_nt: TGTGCCAGCAGTGTCGAGGCGAGCTCCTACGAGCAGTACTTC

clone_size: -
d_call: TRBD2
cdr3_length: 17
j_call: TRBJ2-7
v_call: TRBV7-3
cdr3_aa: CASSLGTSGRAPYEQYF
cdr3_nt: TGTGCCAGCAGCTTGGGGACTAGCGGGAGGGCCCCCTACGAGCAGTACTTC

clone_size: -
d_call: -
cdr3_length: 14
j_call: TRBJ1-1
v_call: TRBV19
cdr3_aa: CASKSLGGLTEAFF
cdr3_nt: TGTGCCAGTAAAAGCCTGGGGGGGCTCACTGAAGCTTTCTTT

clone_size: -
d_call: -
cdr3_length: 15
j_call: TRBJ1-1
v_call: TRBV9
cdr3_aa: CASSARLGGNTEAFF
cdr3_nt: TGTGCCAGCAGCGCCCGCCTAGGGGGGAACACTGAAGCTTTCTTT

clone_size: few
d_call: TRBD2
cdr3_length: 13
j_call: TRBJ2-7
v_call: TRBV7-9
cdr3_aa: CASSLSGSHEQYF
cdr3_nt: TGTGCCAGCAGTTTGAGCGGGAGCCACGAGCAGTACTTC

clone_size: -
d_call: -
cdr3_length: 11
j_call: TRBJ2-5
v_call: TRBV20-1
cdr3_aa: CSAQGIETQYF
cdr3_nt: TGCAGTGCTCAGGGGATAGAGACCCAGTACTTC

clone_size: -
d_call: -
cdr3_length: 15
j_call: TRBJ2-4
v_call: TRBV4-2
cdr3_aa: CASSQGERAKNIQYF
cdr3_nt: TGTGCCAGCAGCCAAGGAGAGCGAGCCAAAAACATTCAGTACTTC

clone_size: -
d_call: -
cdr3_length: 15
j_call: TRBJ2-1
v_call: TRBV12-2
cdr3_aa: CASRLVADYIDEQFF
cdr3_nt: TGTGCAAGTCGCTTAGTGGCGGACTACATAGATGAGCAGTTCTTC

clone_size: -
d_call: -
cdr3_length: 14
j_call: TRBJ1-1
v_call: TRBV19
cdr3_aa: CASSITTGNTEAFF
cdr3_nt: TGTGCCAGTAGTATCACGACGGGGAACACTGAAGCTTTCTTT